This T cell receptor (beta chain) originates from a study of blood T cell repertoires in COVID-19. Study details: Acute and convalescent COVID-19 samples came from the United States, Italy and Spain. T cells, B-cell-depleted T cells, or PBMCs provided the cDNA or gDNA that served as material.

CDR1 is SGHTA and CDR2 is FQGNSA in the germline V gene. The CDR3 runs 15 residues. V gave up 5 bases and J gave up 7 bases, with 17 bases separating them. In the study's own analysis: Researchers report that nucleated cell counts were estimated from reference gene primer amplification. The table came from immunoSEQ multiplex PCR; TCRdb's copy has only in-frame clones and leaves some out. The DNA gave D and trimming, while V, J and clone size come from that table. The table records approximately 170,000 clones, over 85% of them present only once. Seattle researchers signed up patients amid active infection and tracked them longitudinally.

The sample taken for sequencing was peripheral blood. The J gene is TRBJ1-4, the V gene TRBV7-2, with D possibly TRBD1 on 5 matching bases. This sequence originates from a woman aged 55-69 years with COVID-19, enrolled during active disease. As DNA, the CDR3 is TGTGCCAGCAGCACTTTCCGGGGGGGGGTTGAAAAACTGTTTTTT. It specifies CASSTFRGGVEKLFF. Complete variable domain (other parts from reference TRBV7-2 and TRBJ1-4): GAGVSQSPSNKVTEKGKDVELRCDPISGHTALYWYRQSLGQGLEFLIYFQGNSAPDKSGLPSDRFSAERTGGSVSTLTIQRTQQEDSAVYLCASSTFRGGVEKLFFGSGTQLSVL.